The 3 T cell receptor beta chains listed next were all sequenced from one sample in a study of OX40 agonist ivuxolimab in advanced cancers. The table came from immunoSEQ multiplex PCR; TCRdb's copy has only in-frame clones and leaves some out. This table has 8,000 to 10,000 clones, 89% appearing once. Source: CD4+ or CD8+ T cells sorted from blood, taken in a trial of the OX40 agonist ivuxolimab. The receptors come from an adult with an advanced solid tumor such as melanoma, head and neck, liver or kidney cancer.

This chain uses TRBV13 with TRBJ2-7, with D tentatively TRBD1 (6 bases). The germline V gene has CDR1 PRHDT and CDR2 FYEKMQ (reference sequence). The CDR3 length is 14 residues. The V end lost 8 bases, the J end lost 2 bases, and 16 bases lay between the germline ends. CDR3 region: CASASGATPYEQYF. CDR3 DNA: TGTGCCAGCGCTTCAGGGGCTACCCCCTACGAGCAGTACTTC.

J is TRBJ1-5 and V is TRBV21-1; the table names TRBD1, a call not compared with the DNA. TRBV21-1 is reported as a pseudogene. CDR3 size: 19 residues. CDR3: CASSKVGGNRAYSNQPQHF. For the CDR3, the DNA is TGTGCCAGCAGCAAAGTAGGAGGAAACAGGGCCTATAGCAATCAGCCCCAGCATTTT.

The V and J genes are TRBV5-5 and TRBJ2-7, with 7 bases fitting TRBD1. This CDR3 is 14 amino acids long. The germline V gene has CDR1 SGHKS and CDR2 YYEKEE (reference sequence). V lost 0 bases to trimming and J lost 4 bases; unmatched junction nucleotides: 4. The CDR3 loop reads CASSLGGQSYEQYF. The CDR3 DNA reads TGTGCCAGCAGCTTGGGGGGACAGAGTTACGAGCAGTACTTC.